This T cell receptor (beta chain) comes out of a study of T cell changes during pregnancy in multiple sclerosis. Sequenced by immunoSEQ multiplex PCR; TCRdb stores in-frame clones only, minus some. The sample carries around 50,000 clones, 80% to 95% recorded once. The V gene's germline CDR1 is SGHDN and CDR2 FVKESK. The V end lost 6 bases, the J end lost 7 bases, and 20 bases lay between the germline ends. The CDR3 has 15 amino acids. The chain couples TRBV14 to TRBJ2-3; possible D gene TRBD1, 6 bases. This TCR came from a female donor in good health, enrolled as a control in a pregnancy study. The material sequenced was CD4+ T cells from peripheral blood mononuclear cells, taken after pregnancy. The CDR3 bases are TGTGCCAGCAGTAATTACAGGGTTTCGTCGAATACGCAGTATTTT. Translation: CASSNYRVSSNTQYF.